The 29 T cell receptor beta chains in this list originate from one sample, sequenced in a study of cytomegalovirus exposure and HLA in healthy donors. This PCR relied on a set of 60 Vbeta primers and 13 Jbeta primers. Clones were sequenced by immunoSEQ multiplex PCR, and TCRdb holds only the in-frame ones, with some missing. The sample table sets out under 95,000 clones. The sample was PBMCs. The receptor source for this set is a middle-aged man in good health and CMV-seronegative.

V and J are TRBV4-3 and TRBJ1-3, with D unclear. V gave up 3 bases and J gave up 1 base, with 10 bases separating them. The CDR3 loop spans 15 amino acids. Germline CDR1 LGHNA, CDR2 YSLEER. The DNA of the CDR3 is TGCGCCAGCAGCCAGGGTGGAGGTTCTGGAAACACCATATATTTT. This codes for CASSQGGGSGNTIYF.

V usage is TRBV6-6 and J usage is TRBJ2-2; perhaps TRBD2 as D (5 bases). This CDR3 contains 15 residues. With 2 bases removed from V and 5 bases from J, the gap between germline ends came to 12 bases. Germline-derived CDR1 and CDR2 are MNHNY and SVGAGI (reference sequence). CDR3 DNA sequence: TGTGCCAGCAGTTACACGGGGTACATGACCGGGGAGCTGTTTTTT. Translated, it gives CASSYTGYMTGELFF.

The CDR3 coding sequence is TGTGCCAGCACGCCCGGCAGGCAAGAGACCCAGTACTTC. This translates into CASTPGRQETQYF. The chain employs TRBV11-2 and TRBJ2-5; D is unresolved. The germline CDR1 and CDR2 sequences are SGHAT and FQNNGV. V was cut by 7 bases and J by 2 bases, with 11 bases left in between. The CDR3 length is 13 residues.

The chain employs TRBV13 and TRBJ1-4; tentative D call: TRBD1 (5 bases). V lost 3 bases, J lost 5 bases, and 13 bases lay in between. Germline V gene sequence: CDR1 PRHDT, CDR2 FYEKMQ (reference sequence). This CDR3 is 15 amino acids long. CDR3 loop: CASSFYGRVNEKLFF. The CDR3 nucleotides are TGTGCCAGCAGCTTTTACGGCAGGGTGAATGAAAAACTGTTTTTT. The full variable domain, with the rest looked up from reference TRBV13 and TRBJ1-4, is AAGVIQSPRHLIKEKRETATLKCYPIPRHDTVYWYQQGPGQDPQFLISFYEKMQSDKGSIPDRFSAQQFSDYHSELNMSSLELGDSALYFCASSFYGRVNEKLFFGSGTQLSVL.

This chain links TRBV27 with TRBJ1-3; D gene uncertain. Trimming shortened V by 5 bases and J by 2 bases, and 13 bases separated the two germline ends. From germline, CDR1 is MNHEY and CDR2 SMNVEV (reference sequence). The CDR3 is 15 residues long. The CDR3: CASSLNSGTGNTIYF. In nucleotides, the CDR3 is TGTGCCAGCAGTCTAAACTCAGGAACTGGAAACACCATATATTTT.

The chain recombines TRBV5-4 with TRBJ2-6, with 7 bases matching TRBD1. V lost 1 base to trimming and J lost 2 bases; unmatched junction nucleotides: 3. The germline V gene encodes CDR1 SGHNT and CDR2 YYREEE (reference sequence). The CDR3 length is 16 residues. CDR3: CASSLNRGAGANVLTF. Here the CDR3 DNA reads TGTGCCAGCAGCTTGAACAGGGGTGCTGGGGCCAACGTCCTGACTTTC.

The V gene is TRBV20-1, the J gene TRBJ1-2; unclear D gene. The CDR3 is made up of 10 amino acids. Germline CDR1 DFQATT, CDR2 SNEGSKA (reference sequence). V was trimmed by 7 bases and J by 6 bases, leaving 9 bases between them. CDR3 sequence: CSVPGNGYTF. The CDR3 DNA follows: TGCAGTGTCCCGGGAAATGGCTACACCTTC.

The chain couples TRBV18 to TRBJ1-4; 9 nucleotides align to TRBD1. V shed 6 bases, J shed 7 bases, and the junction held 6 bases outside the gene matches. This CDR3 is built from 14 residues. Germline CDR1 and CDR2: KGHSH and LQKENI. CDR3 sequence: CASSRDRAPEKLFF. Written as DNA, the CDR3 is TGTGCCAGCTCCCGGGACAGGGCGCCTGAAAAACTGTTTTTT.

The chain couples TRBV29-1 to TRBJ1-1; 9 bases are shared with TRBD1. J gave up 5 bases and V 4 bases, and 8 bases lay outside the gene matches. This CDR3 has 14 residues. The germline gives CDR1 SQVTM, CDR2 ANQGSEA. CDR3 sequence reads: CSVGSLQGATEAFF. CDR3 bases: TGCAGCGTTGGGTCGTTACAGGGGGCTACTGAAGCTTTCTTT.

The rearrangement joins TRBV5-1 to TRBJ1-4, with TRBD1 matching 11 bases. The germline gives CDR1 SGHRS, CDR2 YFSETQ. The CDR3 consists of 17 residues. V trimming: 1 base; J trimming: 0 bases; junction bases outside the gene matches: 2. The CDR3 DNA reads TGCGCCAGCAGCTTGTTGGGACAGGGGGCAACTAATGAAAAACTGTTTTTT. Translated, it gives CASSLLGQGATNEKLFF.

V usage is TRBV10-3 and J usage is TRBJ2-1; the match to TRBD1 covers 9 bases. The CDR3 totals 14 residues. Germline V CDR1 and CDR2: ENHRY, SYGVKD. V was clipped by 8 bases and J by 8 bases; unmatched bases: 10. The CDR3 sequence: CAILRDRVGHEQFF. The CDR3 DNA is TGTGCCATCCTTCGGGACAGGGTGGGGCATGAGCAGTTCTTC.

The chain joins TRBV30 to TRBJ1-6; D is possibly TRBD1 (5 bases). The CDR3 consists of 13 residues. CDR1 GTSNPN and CDR2 SVGIG come from the germline V gene (reference sequence). V lost 2 bases and J 6 bases, leaving 8 bases between the germline ends. The DNA for the CDR3 is TGTGCCTGGAGTCTGGGGGGTAATTCACCCCTCCACTTT. Its protein product is CAWSLGGNSPLHF.

This chain uses TRBV28 with TRBJ1-2, with 8 bases fitting TRBD1. J was trimmed by 4 bases and V by 4 bases; bases with no gene match: 5. Per the germline V gene, CDR1 is MDHEN and CDR2 is SYDVKM. The CDR3 covers 14 residues. The CDR3: CASSSPGQAYGYTF. In DNA form, the CDR3 reads TGTGCCAGCAGTTCACCGGGACAGGCCTATGGCTACACCTTC.

V and J are TRBV19 and TRBJ1-4; 7 bases are a match to TRBD1. The CDR3 contains 15 residues. CDR1 and CDR2 from the germline V gene are LNHDA and SQIVND (reference sequence). V lost 5 bases and J lost 4; bases outside the gene matches: 7. The chain's CDR3 is CASSPYDRVNEKLFF. The CDR3 bases are TGTGCCAGTAGTCCGTACGACAGGGTTAATGAAAAACTGTTTTTT.

The chain employs TRBV6-5 and TRBJ2-7; D possibly corresponds to TRBD1 (5 bases). Germline-derived CDR1 and CDR2 are MNHEY and SVGAGI. This CDR3 comprises 14 residues. V lost 7 bases and J lost 2, with 15 bases in between. The CDR3 protein is CASTRVLGAYEQYF. The CDR3 DNA sequence: TGTGCCAGCACCAGGGTCTTGGGCGCCTACGAGCAGTACTTC.

The chain has TRBV6-1 and TRBJ1-2; D is possibly TRBD1 (6 bases). V was shortened by 1 base and J by 4 bases, with 16 bases between the two germline ends. The V gene's germline CDR1 is MNHNS and CDR2 SASEGT. The CDR3 is 16 amino acids. The CDR3 region has the DNA TGTGCCAGCAGTGAAGATGCGGGGGCTCTCGTCTATGGCTACACCTTC. This sequence encodes CASSEDAGALVYGYTF.

The rearrangement uses TRBV9 and TRBJ2-7; 11 positions agree with TRBD1. With V trimmed by 0 bases and J by 8 bases, 7 bases remained unmatched. This CDR3 has 15 amino acids. Germline lookup yields CDR1 SGDLS and CDR2 YYNGEE. The CDR3 reads CASSVGGTGGGQQYF. The CDR3, as DNA: TGTGCCAGCAGCGTAGGGGGGACAGGGGGAGGCCAGCAGTACTTC.

The chain recombines TRBV19 with TRBJ2-7; 7 positions match TRBD2. This CDR3 has 13 amino acids. Germline loops: CDR1 LNHDA, CDR2 SQIVND (reference sequence). V dropped 6 bases and J dropped 0; count of bases not matched to a gene: 2. DNA for the CDR3: TGTGCCAGTAGGGGGGGGAGCTCCTACGAGCAGTACTTC. Protein: CASRGGSSYEQYF.

The genes are TRBV2 and TRBJ1-2, with D tentatively TRBD1 (5 bases). CDR1 is SNHLY, CDR2 FYNNEI, per germline. V lost 7 bases and J 3 bases, leaving 18 bases between the germline ends. The CDR3 loop spans 15 amino acids. The CDR3 here is CASNGRANSHYGYTF. The CDR3 region has the DNA TGTGCCAGCAATGGCAGGGCGAATTCCCACTATGGCTACACCTTC. The variable domain in full, completed from reference TRBV2 and TRBJ1-2, reads EPEVTQTPSHQVTQMGQEVILRCVPISNHLYFYWYRQILGQKVEFLVSFYNNEISEKSEIFDDQFSVERPDGSNFTLKIRSTKLEDSAMYFCASNGRANSHYGYTFGSGTRLTVV.

The CDR3 is CASSLGGDSYEQYF. In DNA, the CDR3 is TGTGCCAGCAGCTTGGGGGGGGACTCCTACGAGCAGTACTTC. The rearrangement joins TRBV5-6 to TRBJ2-7, with D possibly being TRBD2 (6 bases). This CDR3 is 14 amino acids long. Trimming removed 0 bases from V and 0 bases from J, with 7 bases in between. Germline CDR1 and CDR2: SGHDT and YYEEEE.

The V and J genes are TRBV25-1 and TRBJ1-2; 8 nucleotides line up with TRBD1. CDR3 size: 14 residues. CDR1 and CDR2 (germline): MGHDK, SYGVNS. With V trimmed by 6 bases and J by 5 bases, 8 bases remained unmatched. For the CDR3, the DNA is TGTGCCAGCAGCCCCCCAGGGGGCAGGTATGGCTACACCTTC. Amino acids: CASSPPGGRYGYTF.

V usage is TRBV5-4 and J usage is TRBJ2-3; 9 positions agree with TRBD1. J gave up 2 bases and V 4 bases, and 11 bases lay outside the gene matches. This CDR3 comprises 17 residues. CDR1 is SGHNT and CDR2 is YYREEE in the germline V gene (reference sequence). CDR3 sequence reads: CASSTSFTGGPTDTQYF. CDR3 sequence (DNA): TGTGCCAGCAGCACCTCTTTCACAGGGGGCCCCACAGATACGCAGTATTTT. Combining the CDR3 with reference TRBV5-4 and TRBJ2-3 gives the whole variable domain ETGVTQSPTHLIKTRGQQVTLRCSSQSGHNTVSWYQQALGQGPQFIFQYYREEENGRGNFPPRFSGLQFPNYSSELNVNALELDDSALYLCASSTSFTGGPTDTQYFGPGTRLTVL.

V is TRBV11-3 and J is TRBJ2-3; no firm D call. CDR3 size: 13 residues. Looked up from germline, CDR1 is SGHNT and CDR2 is YENEEA. V lost 2 bases and J 5 bases, leaving 8 bases between the germline ends. In nucleotides, the CDR3 is TGTGCCAGCAGCTTATGGAGTCAAGATACGCAGTATTTT. Its translation is CASSLWSQDTQYF.

The DNA for the CDR3 is TGTGCCAGCAGCTCCGACAGGGGTGGCACCGGGGAGCTGTTTTTT. Translation: CASSSDRGGTGELFF. The V and J genes are TRBV7-6 and TRBJ2-2; 8 positions agree with TRBD1. CDR3 length: 15 residues. Germline CDR1 is SGHVS and CDR2 is FNYEAQ. With 4 bases clipped from V and 4 bases from J, the junction kept 5 bases outside the gene matches.

V is TRBV28 and J is TRBJ2-3; D uncertain. From germline, CDR1 is MDHEN and CDR2 SYDVKM. V lost 2 bases and J 0 bases, leaving 6 bases between the germline ends. CDR3 length: 14 residues. CDR3 region: CASSLVASTDTQYF. The CDR3 DNA follows: TGTGCCAGCAGTTTAGTCGCGAGCACAGATACGCAGTATTTT.

The V and J genes are TRBV6-5 and TRBJ2-7, with unresolved D. The CDR3 has 15 residues. Trimming shortened V by 2 bases and J by 4 bases, and 15 bases separated the two germline ends. From germline, CDR1 is MNHEY and CDR2 SVGAGI. The CDR3 sequence is CASSYGGPELYEQYF. As DNA, the CDR3 is TGTGCCAGCAGTTACGGTGGCCCGGAGTTATACGAGCAGTACTTC.

This chain joins TRBV7-6 and TRBJ2-5; 16 nucleotides align to TRBD2. This CDR3 spans 18 amino acids. Losses at the gene ends were 1 base for V and 4 bases for J; bases not matched to a gene: 6. CDR1 SGHVS and CDR2 FNYEAQ come from the germline V gene. In DNA form, the CDR3 reads TGTGCCAGCAGCTTAGTGGGGACTAGCGGGGGGGCCGGAGAGACCCAGTACTTC. This codes for CASSLVGTSGGAGETQYF.

V is TRBV28 and J is TRBJ1-1; D might be TRBD1 (6 bases). With 5 bases removed from V and 4 bases from J, the gap between germline ends came to 17 bases. Germline CDR1 reads MDHEN; CDR2 reads SYDVKM. This CDR3 contains 15 residues. The CDR3 loop is CASSPHTRGGTEAFF. CDR3 sequence (DNA): TGTGCCAGCAGTCCACACACGAGGGGGGGCACTGAAGCTTTCTTT.

Here the CDR3 DNA reads TGTGCCAGCAGTGAAAGTTTTAGGGCGACAGCTAGTTACAATGAGCAGTTCTTC. This sequence encodes CASSESFRATASYNEQFF. This sequence joins TRBV6-1 and TRBJ2-1, with TRBD1 as a possible D gene (5 bases). CDR3 size: 18 residues. From germline, CDR1 is MNHNS and CDR2 SASEGT. Trimming left V 2 bases short and J 4 bases short, with 21 bases between.